The 20 T cell receptor beta chains given below trace back to one sample, sequenced in a study of response to subunit inactivated influenza vaccine. TCRdb ran MiXCR on the RT-PCR reads and lists one entry per CDR3 protein. The repertoire holds hundreds of thousands of distinct CDR3 sequences, with approximately 14% as singletons. Sequencing was performed on PBMCs from blood, taken 14 days before vaccination. The source of these receptors is a man aged 50 or older who received an inactivated influenza vaccine.

V usage is TRBV4-3 and J usage is TRBJ2-7; D is perhaps TRBD1 (5 bases). CDR1 LGHNA and CDR2 YSLEER come from the germline V gene. This CDR3 has 16 residues. The V end lost 1 base, the J end lost 4 bases, and 17 bases lay between the germline ends. The CDR3 protein is CASSQVYRKIEYEQYF. The CDR3 bases are TGCGCCAGCAGCCAAGTATACAGGAAAATCGAGTACGAGCAGTACTTC.

This clonotype was recorded a few times. The chain employs TRBV7-2 and TRBJ2-3, with 9 nucleotides matching TRBD2. The CDR3 spans 16 residues. Germline loops: CDR1 SGHTA, CDR2 FQGNSA. After removal of 5 bases from V and 1 base from J, the junction contained 7 bases not matched to a gene. CDR3 nucleotide sequence: TGTGCCAGCAGCCAAATTAGCGGGGGCCGCACAGATACGCAGTATTTT. Amino acid sequence: CASSQISGGRTDTQYF. Full variable domain (outside the CDR3, taken from reference TRBV7-2 and TRBJ2-3): GAGVSQSPSNKVTEKGKDVELRCDPISGHTALYWYRQSLGQGLEFLIYFQGNSAPDKSGLPSDRFSAERTGGSVSTLTIQRTQQEDSAVYLCASSQISGGRTDTQYFGPGTRLTVL.

The chain carries TRBV20-1 and TRBJ1-5, with a possible D match to TRBD1 (6 bases). In germline, CDR1 is DFQATT, CDR2 SNEGSKA (reference sequence). CDR3 length: 18 residues. Deletions cut 0 bases from V and 0 bases from J, with 18 bases between. In DNA, the CDR3 is TGCAGTGCTAGAGATCTGAGGGGGGGAATCTATAGCAATCAGCCCCAGCATTTT. As protein: CSARDLRGGIYSNQPQHF.

The chain combines TRBV4-1 with TRBJ2-1; D gene uncertain. The CDR3 contains 16 residues. Trimming cost V 0 bases and J 3 bases, with 12 bases left between them. Germline loops: CDR1 MGHRA, CDR2 YSYEKL. The CDR3 loop reads CASSQESAFLYNEQFF. DNA of the CDR3: TGCGCCAGCAGCCAAGAATCCGCTTTCCTCTACAATGAGCAGTTCTTC.

This sequence joins TRBV3-1 and TRBJ2-3; D is tentatively TRBD1 or TRBD2 (5 bases each). The CDR3 length is 16 residues. The germline V gene has CDR1 LGHDT and CDR2 YNNKEL (reference sequence). V lost 0 bases, J lost 6 bases, and 16 bases lay in between. CDR3 DNA: TGTGCCAGCAGCCAAGATCTCGGGGCCGCGGCGGATACGCAGTATTTT. Translated, it gives CASSQDLGAAADTQYF.

This sequence joins TRBV7-2 and TRBJ2-3; the match to TRBD1 covers 7 bases. The germline gives CDR1 SGHTA, CDR2 FQGNSA. The CDR3 runs to 15 residues. V was pared by 5 bases and J by 4 bases, with 9 bases of the junction left unmatched. CDR3 sequence: CASSPRQGYADTQYF. The CDR3 region has the DNA TGTGCCAGCAGCCCCCGACAGGGTTACGCAGATACGCAGTATTTT.

This clonotype has only a few counts. This sequence joins TRBV12-3 or TRBV12-4 and TRBJ2-1; 14 bases match TRBD2. V shed 6 bases, J shed 7 bases, and the junction held 8 bases outside the gene matches. The CDR3 covers 16 residues. In DNA form, the CDR3 reads TGTGCCAGCAGGGGCAGACTAGCGGGAGGGGGGAATGAGCAGTTCTTC. Translating gives CASRGRLAGGGNEQFF.

The table lists this clonotype with a count of one. The rearrangement uses TRBV5-1 and TRBJ2-3, with D tentatively TRBD1 (6 bases). The CDR3 covers 16 residues. CDR1 and CDR2 (germline): SGHRS, YFSETQ. V lost 6 bases, J lost 3 bases, and 20 bases lay in between. The CDR3 region is CASTTHRARGTDTQYF. CDR3 DNA sequence: TGCGCCAGCACCACGCACAGGGCCCGGGGAACAGATACGCAGTATTTT.

This chain connects TRBV20-1 to TRBJ2-3, with 7 positions matching TRBD2. In germline, CDR1 is DFQATT, CDR2 SNEGSKA (reference sequence). The trim removed 6 bases at V and 6 bases at J, leaving 12 bases unmatched. This CDR3 region has 14 residues. The CDR3 region is CSASSGKGWDTQYF. CDR3 in DNA: TGCAGTGCCAGCAGCGGGAAAGGATGGGATACGCAGTATTTT.

The V call is TRBV29-1, the J call TRBJ2-5; 9 nucleotides match TRBD2. Germline V lookup: CDR1 SQVTM, CDR2 ANQGSEA. This CDR3 contains 14 residues. J gave up 5 bases and V 3 bases, and 7 bases lay outside the gene matches. Here the CDR3 reads CSVDPAGGWETQYF. CDR3 sequence (DNA): TGCAGCGTTGATCCGGCGGGGGGGTGGGAGACCCAGTACTTC.

The V and J genes are TRBV5-4 and TRBJ2-1, with D possibly being TRBD1 (6 bases). The germline gives CDR1 SGHNT, CDR2 YYREEE (reference sequence). The CDR3 is made up of 16 amino acids. The V end was cut by 4 bases, the J end by 6 bases, with 20 bases between. CDR3 in DNA: TGTGCCAGCAGCGCCGGAGCGAGACAGGTGCTCAATGAGCAGTTCTTC. This gives the protein CASSAGARQVLNEQFF.

In the case of this clonotype: This is likely a read error, given that the CDR3 carries no conserved phenylalanine or tryptophan at its end. The V gene is TRBV12-3 or TRBV12-4, the J gene TRBJ1-2; D call uncertain. Trimming took off 4 bases at V and 8 bases at J, with 8 bases between the two ends. The CDR3 consists of 11 residues. The CDR3 protein is CASSSLEGYTL. The CDR3 region has the DNA TGTGCCAGCAGTTCCCTTGAGGGCTACACCTTA.

This clonotype was seen a single time. The chain is built from TRBV19 and TRBJ2-2, with TRBD1 identical over 9 bases. From germline, CDR1 is LNHDA and CDR2 SQIVND (reference sequence). The V gene end was trimmed by 4 bases and the J gene end by 5 bases; junction bases not matched to a gene: 5. This CDR3 comprises 15 residues. DNA of the CDR3: TGTGCCAGTAGTACAGGGACAGGGAGTACCGGGGAGCTGTTTTTT. Its protein is CASSTGTGSTGELFF.

The V and J genes are TRBV11-1 and TRBJ2-1, with 11 positions matching TRBD2. The CDR3 consists of 17 residues. Germline V gene data show CDR1 as SGHAT and CDR2 as FQDESV (reference sequence). With V trimmed by 6 bases and J by 4 bases, 11 bases remained unmatched. In DNA, the CDR3 is TGTGCCAGCAGTCGAGGGGGGACTAGCGGAAATTACAATGAGCAGTTCTTC. Translation: CASSRGGTSGNYNEQFF.

There are a few counts of this clonotype. The chain links TRBV19 to TRBJ2-3; TRBD2 matches 8 bases. This CDR3 is 16 amino acids long. The junction had 9 bases not matched to a gene; V was cut back by 7 bases and J by 0 bases. Per germline, CDR1 LNHDA and CDR2 SQIVND (reference sequence). The CDR3 DNA reads TGTGCCAGTACCACGTACGGGGGGGCGAGCACAGATACGCAGTATTTT. Amino acid sequence: CASTTYGGASTDTQYF.

The rearrangement links TRBV6-5 to TRBJ1-2, with 8 positions matching TRBD1. The CDR3 is 13 residues long. Germline-derived CDR1 and CDR2 are MNHEY and SVGAGI. V lost 2 bases to trimming and J lost 8 bases; unmatched junction nucleotides: 4. The CDR3 coding sequence is TGTGCCAGCAGTTACCGGACAGGGCGCGGCTACACCTTC. This gives the protein CASSYRTGRGYTF.

This clonotype has more than one count but fewer than ten. The CDR3 loop reads CASSLDGLAVNEQFF. Written as DNA, the CDR3 is TGTGCCAGCAGCTTAGATGGACTAGCGGTAAATGAGCAGTTCTTC. The chain links TRBV7-2 to TRBJ2-1, with 10 nucleotides matching TRBD2. Per the germline V gene, CDR1 is SGHTA and CDR2 is FQGNSA. The CDR3 loop spans 15 amino acids. J lost 7 bases, V lost 1 base, and 4 bases had no gene match.

The chain uses TRBV4-3 and TRBJ2-7; unclear D gene. CDR3 length equals 13 residues. Trimming stripped 3 bases from V and 2 bases from J, with 8 bases between. The germline V gene has CDR1 LGHNA and CDR2 YSLEER. The CDR3 is CASSHVGAYEQYF. Written as DNA, the CDR3 is TGCGCCAGCAGCCATGTTGGAGCCTACGAGCAGTACTTC.

The chain couples TRBV7-2 to TRBJ2-3, with D hard to call. This CDR3 has 12 amino acids. Germline CDR1 reads SGHTA; CDR2 reads FQGNSA. Trimming took 5 bases from V and 6 from J, leaving 9 bases between them. DNA of the CDR3: TGTGCCAGCAGCCCCCCTGCCGATACGCAGTATTTT. Protein product: CASSPPADTQYF.

This clonotype was observed many times. V and J are TRBV12-3 or TRBV12-4 and TRBJ2-2, with D possibly called TRBD1 or TRBD2 (5 bases each). CDR3 length: 16 residues. Trimming stripped 5 bases from V and 1 base from J, with 14 bases between. The CDR3 loop reads CASSLRVGGNTGELFF. The CDR3 bases are TGTGCCAGCAGTCTCCGTGTTGGGGGGAACACCGGGGAGCTGTTTTTT.